A selection of T cell receptor beta chains follows, all from one sample in a study of CD8 T cells in ankylosing spondylitis. MiXCR, run by TCRdb on the 5' RACE reads, gives a single entry per CDR3 protein. The top ten hold under 8% of the sample, which has fewer than 250,000 distinct CDR3 sequences, roughly 24% seen once. Sequencing used blood, either unsorted or a sorted T cell fraction (not recorded which). These TCRs come from a male donor with ankylosing spondylitis or in good health (not recorded which). Each CDR3 is given with its conserved first and last residue. The D gene is left open where the match is weak. Only some rows state a clone size, as once, few, many or a class for expanded clones.

J | V | size | D | CDR3 | DNA
TRBJ2-1 | TRBV5-1 | NA | NA | CASSDGQITYNEQFF | TGCGCCAGCAGCGACGGACAGATAACCTACAATGAGCAGTTCTTC
TRBJ2-1 | TRBV23-1 | NA | NA | CASSQSTPGWDYNEQFF | TGCGCCAGCAGTCAATCCACCCCGGGATGGGACTACAATGAGCAGTTCTTC
TRBJ2-5 | TRBV6-2/TRBV6-3 | many | TRBD1 | CATGTGTETQYF | TGTGCCACCGGGACAGGGACTGAGACCCAGTACTTC
TRBJ2-3 | TRBV27 | few | NA | CASSLSRDLLDTQYF | TGTGCCAGCTCCTTGTCCAGGGACCTTCTTGATACGCAGTATTTT
TRBJ1-4 | TRBV29-1 | many | NA | CSVAGVPGDEKLFF | TGCAGCGTTGCAGGGGTCCCAGGGGACGAAAAACTGTTTTTT
TRBJ2-7 | TRBV6-1 | NA | NA | CASSPDRSYEQYF | TGTGCCAGCAGCCCCGACAGGTCCTACGAGCAGTACTTC
TRBJ2-7 | TRBV6-5 | NA | NA | CASSYSRNSYEQYF | TGTGCCAGCAGTTACTCGCGAAACTCCTACGAGCAGTACTTC
TRBJ1-2 | TRBV11-1 | many | NA | CASSSENYGYTF | TGTGCCAGCAGCTCCGAAAACTATGGCTACACCTTC
TRBJ2-3 | TRBV29-1 | few | TRBD2 | CSVVGLAGGGTDTQYF | TGCAGCGTTGTCGGACTAGCGGGAGGCGGGACAGATACGCAGTATTTT
TRBJ2-3 | TRBV10-3 | once | NA | CAISASPDTQYF | TGTGCCATCAGTGCCTCACCAGATACGCAGTATTTT
TRBJ1-5 | TRBV4-2 | NA | NA | CASSQDLQERRYQPQHF | TGTGCCAGCAGCCAAGATTTACAGGAGCGGAGATATCAGCCCCAGCATTTT
TRBJ2-7 | TRBV20-1 | NA | NA | CSASGLQKVYEQYF | TGCAGTGCTAGTGGGCTCCAGAAAGTCTACGAGCAGTACTTC
TRBJ2-2 | TRBV20-1 | many | TRBD2 | CSARPLTSGRNTGELFF | TGCAGTGCCAGACCTTTAACTAGCGGGAGGAACACCGGGGAGCTGTTTTTT
TRBJ2-7 | TRBV7-2 | many | NA | CASSPRIPPYEQYF | TGTGCCAGCAGCCCCAGAATCCCTCCCTACGAGCAGTACTTC
TRBJ2-1 | TRBV5-1 | NA | TRBD1 | CASSLFLSGQGSEQFF | TGCGCCAGCAGCTTGTTTCTTTCGGGACAGGGGAGTGAGCAGTTCTTC
TRBJ2-2 | TRBV10-3 | many | NA | CASRDSVNMNTGELFF | TGTGCCAGCCGGGACTCAGTTAATATGAACACCGGGGAGCTGTTTTTT
TRBJ1-3 | TRBV5-1 | many | NA | CASSGGGPLGGNTIYF | TGCGCCAGCAGCGGGGGGGGCCCGCTTGGAGGAAACACCATATATTTT
TRBJ2-3 | TRBV10-3 | NA | TRBD2 | CAISESSGRSADTQYF | TGTGCCATCAGTGAGTCTAGCGGGAGGAGTGCAGATACGCAGTATTTT
TRBJ2-7 | TRBV3-1 | many | NA | CASSQVSGAWEQYF | TGTGCCAGCAGCCAAGTTTCAGGAGCCTGGGAGCAGTACTTC
TRBJ2-2 | TRBV29-1 | many | TRBD1 | CSVTGDRGLSGELFF | TGCAGCGTGACAGGTGACAGGGGTTTGTCCGGGGAGCTGTTTTTT
TRBJ2-7 | TRBV18 | few | NA | CASSPPGRSYEQYF | TGTGCCAGCTCACCACCTGGCCGATCCTACGAGCAGTACTTC
TRBJ2-1 | TRBV7-2 | few | TRBD2 | CASSLGPIAGAYNEQFF | TGTGCCAGCAGCTTAGGGCCGATAGCGGGTGCCTACAATGAGCAGTTCTTC
TRBJ2-2 | TRBV6-1 | NA | TRBD1 | CASSVGQPNPGELFF | TGTGCCAGCAGTGTGGGACAGCCCAACCCCGGGGAGCTGTTTTTT
TRBJ2-7 | TRBV25-1 | many | NA | CASSESPGGRYEQYF | TGTGCCAGCAGTGAATCCCCTGGGGGCCGCTACGAGCAGTACTTC
TRBJ1-1 | TRBV5-5 | many | TRBD1 | CASSLLGQGFEAFF | TGTGCCAGCAGCTTATTAGGACAGGGGTTTGAAGCTTTCTTT
TRBJ1-5 | TRBV12-3/TRBV12-4 | many | TRBD1 | CASGRQGSNQPQHF | TGTGCCAGCGGCAGACAGGGGAGCAATCAGCCCCAGCATTTT
TRBJ2-5 | TRBV14 | NA | NA | CASSRGQETKYF | TGTGCCAGCAGCCGGGGGCAGGAGACCAAGTACTTC
TRBJ2-1 | TRBV19 | few | NA | CASSIVGSTINEQFF | TGTGCCAGTAGTATAGTGGGATCAACCATAAATGAGCAGTTCTTC
TRBJ2-7 | TRBV20-1 | many | NA | CSAMTGGYEQYF | TGCAGTGCGATGACAGGAGGCTACGAGCAGTACTTC
TRBJ1-1 | TRBV6-1 | NA | NA | CASRKGKIPTEAFF | TGTGCCAGCCGTAAGGGGAAAATCCCCACTGAAGCTTTCTTT
TRBJ2-3 | TRBV20-1 | NA | TRBD2 | CSAVTSGRTSDTQYF | TGCAGTGCGGTCACTAGCGGGAGGACTTCAGATACGCAGTATTTT
TRBJ2-5 | TRBV5-4 | many | TRBD2 | CASSTGLAGQETQYF | TGTGCCAGCAGCACCGGACTAGCGGGACAGGAGACCCAGTACTTC
TRBJ2-2 | TRBV7-8 | NA | TRBD2 | CASSYSGRADGELFF | TGTGCCAGCAGCTATAGCGGGAGGGCCGACGGGGAGCTGTTTTTT
TRBJ2-5 | TRBV28 | few | NA | CASSQPGGRETQYF | TGTGCCAGCAGCCAGCCCGGGGGTCGGGAGACCCAGTACTTC
TRBJ1-1 | TRBV6-2/TRBV6-3 | NA | NA | CASSYGRGRGTEAFF | TGTGCCAGCAGTTACGGGCGGGGGCGCGGCACTGAAGCTTTCTTT
TRBJ2-7 | TRBV5-6 | many | NA | CASSFNLFSYEQYF | TGTGCCAGCAGCTTTAACCTATTCTCCTACGAGCAGTACTTC
TRBJ2-3 | TRBV11-2 | many | NA | CASSAGGPYTDTQYF | TGTGCCAGCAGCGCCGGGGGGCCCTACACAGATACGCAGTATTTT
TRBJ2-5 | TRBV4-1 | few | TRBD1 | CASSQEGDRVTQYF | TGCGCCAGCAGCCAAGAAGGAGACAGGGTGACCCAGTACTTC
TRBJ2-1 | TRBV5-1 | NA | NA | CASSLGGGRATYQQFF | TGCGCCAGCAGCTTGGGGGGGGGGCGAGCCACCTATCAGCAGTTCTTC
TRBJ2-5 | TRBV7-2 | many | NA | CASSLWQGLSETQYF | TGTGCCAGCAGCTTATGGCAGGGCCTTAGTGAGACCCAGTACTTC
TRBJ2-1 | TRBV2 | few | NA | CASSERSLLYNEQFF | TGTGCCAGCAGTGAGAGGTCCCTTCTTTACAATGAGCAGTTCTTC
TRBJ2-1 | TRBV13 | few | TRBD2 | CASSSSLGGGGLSSYNEQFF | TGTGCCAGCAGCTCATCTCTGGGGGGGGGTGGACTCTCCTCCTACAATGAGCAGTTCTTC
TRBJ2-3 | TRBV20-1 | few | TRBD1 | CSAPGTGPDTQYF | TGCAGTGCTCCTGGGACAGGACCAGATACGCAGTATTTT
TRBJ2-7 | TRBV20-1 | few | NA | CSAYRDQYYEQYF | TGCAGTGCTTACCGGGACCAGTACTACGAGCAGTACTTC
TRBJ2-2 | TRBV5-5 | many | NA | CASSLNGADTGELFF | TGTGCCAGCAGCTTAAATGGAGCGGACACCGGGGAGCTGTTTTTT
TRBJ1-1 | TRBV12-3/TRBV12-4 | NA | NA | CASSFKGMMNTEAFF | TGTGCCAGCAGTTTCAAGGGGATGATGAACACTGAAGCTTTCTTT
TRBJ2-5 | TRBV4-2 | few | NA | CASSQEGGETQYF | TGTGCCAGCAGCCAAGAGGGAGGCGAGACCCAGTACTTC
TRBJ2-4 | TRBV29-1 | many | NA | CSVGSLGWAKNIQYF | TGCAGCGTAGGTAGCCTTGGGTGGGCCAAAAACATTCAGTACTTC
TRBJ1-4 | TRBV12-3/TRBV12-4 | many | NA | CASSRTEKLFF | TGTGCCAGCAGTCGAACTGAAAAACTGTTTTTT
TRBJ2-1 | TRBV29-1 | many | TRBD1 | CSGTGGYDEQFF | TGCAGCGGTACAGGGGGCTATGATGAGCAGTTCTTC
TRBJ2-5 | TRBV7-6 | NA | TRBD2 | CASSDPGTREETQYF | TGTGCCAGCAGCGACCCCGGGACTAGAGAGGAGACCCAGTACTTC
TRBJ2-3 | TRBV7-6 | once | TRBD2 | CASSLALAGGPRLVDTQYF | TGTGCCAGCAGCTTAGCGCTAGCGGGAGGGCCTCGTCTAGTGGATACGCAGTATTTT
TRBJ1-3 | TRBV10-3 | NA | NA | CAISDGGRSGNTIYF | TGTGCCATCAGTGATGGGGGGCGCTCTGGAAACACCATATATTTT
TRBJ1-6 | TRBV4-3 | many | TRBD1 | CASSPRQGVGSPLHF | TGCGCCAGCAGCCCCCGACAGGGAGTCGGATCACCCCTCCACTTT
TRBJ2-1 | TRBV12-3/TRBV12-4 | many | NA | CASSPTGLESEQFF | TGTGCCAGCAGTCCTACGGGGTTGGAATCAGAGCAGTTCTTC